This entry lists 8 T cell receptor beta chains sequenced from one sample in a study of CD8+CD57+ T cells in acquired aplastic anemia. The template used for profiling TCR beta VDJ and CDR3 was genomic DNA. Each CDR3 protein is one row after TCRdb ran MiXCR on the reads. The sample lists a few hundred thousand distinct CDR3 sequences, over 55% occurring once. Material: sorted CD4+, CD8+, or CD8+CD57+ T cells (not recorded which) from PBMCs. These receptor sequences come from a human donor in good health.

Note on this clonotype: Just one base apart from a much larger clone, this may be a read error. The rearrangement joins TRBV7-9 to TRBJ2-3, with D maybe TRBD1 (6 bases). The CDR3 has 16 amino acids. Looked up from germline, CDR1 is SEHNR and CDR2 is FQNEAQ (reference sequence). The CDR3: CASSQEDRPSTDTLYF. CDR3 nucleotide sequence: TGCGCCAGCAGCCAAGAGGACAGACCTAGCACAGATACGCTGTATTTT.

The rearrangement uses TRBV20-1 and TRBJ1-5, with D hard to call. V lost 1 base to trimming and J lost 1 base, with 8 bases between them. The CDR3 runs to 14 residues. The germline CDR1 and CDR2 sequences are DFQATT and SNEGSKA (reference sequence). The CDR3 spells CSARVGGSNQPQHF. The CDR3 DNA reads as TGCAGTGCTAGAGTAGGAGGAAGCAATCAGCCCCAGCATTTT.

The chain employs TRBV5-1 and TRBJ2-7, with TRBD2 matching over 11 bases. Germline V gene data show CDR1 as SGHRS and CDR2 as YFSETQ. This CDR3 contains 15 residues. With 1 base clipped from V and 2 bases from J, the junction kept 2 bases outside the gene matches. CDR3 sequence reads: CASSLRLAGTYEQYF. The CDR3 DNA reads TGCGCCAGCAGCTTGAGACTAGCGGGGACCTACGAGCAGTACTTC. The variable domain in full, with the rest retrieved from reference TRBV5-1 and TRBJ2-7, is KAGVTQTPRYLIKTRGQQVTLSCSPISGHRSVSWYQQTPGQGLQFLFEYFSETQRNKGNFPGRFSGRQFSNSRSEMNVSTLELGDSALYLCASSLRLAGTYEQYFGPGTRLTVT.

This chain links TRBV9 with TRBJ2-7; maybe TRBD1 (6 bases). The CDR3 length is 15 residues. V was cut by 0 bases and J by 4 bases, with 14 bases left in between. Germline values: CDR1 SGDLS, CDR2 YYNGEE. For the CDR3, the DNA is TGTGCCAGCAGCGTAGCCACAGGGACGGGGTACGAGCAGTACTTC. Translated: CASSVATGTGYEQYF. Filled out from reference TRBV9 and TRBJ2-7, the complete variable domain reads DSGVTQTPKHLITATGQRVTLRCSPRSGDLSVYWYQQSLDQGLQFLIQYYNGEERAKGNILERFSAQQFPDLHSELNLSSLELGDSALYFCASSVATGTGYEQYFGPGTRLTVT.

The rearrangement links TRBV27 to TRBJ2-1; 8 bases agree with TRBD1. Germline V gives CDR1 MNHEY, CDR2 SMNVEV (reference sequence). J gave up 6 bases and V 6 bases, and 16 bases lay outside the gene matches. The CDR3 consists of 17 residues. This CDR3 reads CASSGGGGQGRINEQFF. The CDR3 region has the DNA TGTGCCAGCAGCGGAGGCGGCGGACAGGGAAGGATCAATGAGCAGTTCTTC.

J is TRBJ2-7 and V is TRBV5-1; D gene ambiguous. Trimming stripped 0 bases from V and 4 bases from J, with 14 bases between. The CDR3 is 15 residues long. The germline V gene encodes CDR1 SGHRS and CDR2 YFSETQ. DNA for the CDR3: TGCGCCAGCAGCTTGGTGGTAGGTTCGTGGTACGAGCAGTACTTC. It translates to CASSLVVGSWYEQYF.

This clonotype was detected only a few times. The chain recombines TRBV20-1 with TRBJ1-2; TRBD1 agrees at 10 bases. Germline assignment: CDR1 DFQATT and CDR2 SNEGSKA (reference sequence). This CDR3 comprises 13 residues. Trimming cost V 6 bases and J 8 bases; bases outside gene matches: 9. The CDR3 sequence is CSAPRDRGYGYTF. CDR3 DNA sequence: TGCAGTGCCCCAAGGGACAGGGGATACGGCTACACCTTC.

The genes are TRBV24-1 and TRBJ2-2, with TRBD2 as a possible D gene (5 bases). Between the trimmed V and J ends, which lost 4 bases and 6 bases, there was a span of 11 bases. Germline V gene data show CDR1 as KGHDR and CDR2 as SFDVKD. This CDR3 region has 14 residues. The CDR3 region has the DNA TGTGCCACCAGTGACCCTACTAGTCCCGGGGAGCTGTTTTTT. This sequence encodes CATSDPTSPGELFF.